One TCR beta chain is described in this entry. No antigen is known for it. This sample was taken from a study of T cell responses to AZD1222 COVID-19 vaccine. Study at large: Pooling of second doses given at about 4 or about 12 weeks was done. Study-level results: Donors skewed white British and female; clonal diversity was possibly underestimated. Increases in Spike-specific TCR breadth and depth were seen after two AZD1222 doses. Mapped onto spike, vaccine-associated CD4 TCRs spanned it and were dominant at 160-218 and 743-854.

Using immunoSEQ multiplex PCR, the repertoire was profiled, and TCRdb retains in-frame clones only, with some absent. The data show 150,000 to 200,000 clones, 80% to 95% seen once. The CDR3 totals 13 residues. Germline lookup yields CDR1 SGHRS and CDR2 YFSETQ. V lost 2 bases to trimming and J lost 4 bases, with 9 bases between them. The specimen comprised peripheral blood, sampled on day 0 of AZD1222 vaccination. The TCR originated in an adult in good health. The chain carries TRBV5-1 and TRBJ1-2; no reliable D call. DNA for the CDR3: TGCGCCAGCAGCTTCGAGGGTGGCTATGGCTACACCTTC. It translates to CASSFEGGYGYTF.